Listed below are T cell receptor beta chains from one sample, sequenced in a study of blood T cell repertoires in COVID-19. Clones were sequenced by immunoSEQ multiplex PCR, and TCRdb holds only the in-frame ones, with some missing. The sample has 300,000 to 350,000 clones; approximately 91% are singletons. Sequencing was carried out using PBMCs or T cells enriched from blood (not recorded which). These receptors were collected from a young woman who had been exposed to COVID-19. The CDR3 runs from the conserved cysteine through the conserved F or W. Fields, in order: CDR3 DNA, CDR3 protein, J gene, clone size, V gene, D gene. D genes are given only for firm matches. Clone size is stated in some rows and not others, as once, few, many or a class when expanded.

cdr3_nt: TGTGCCAGCAGGCTTGGGGCCGGCAGGGCTGGACGGAATCAGCCCCAGCATTTT
cdr3_aa: CASRLGAGRAGRNQPQHF
j_call: TRBJ1-5
clone_size: -
v_call: TRBV28
d_call: -

cdr3_nt: TGTGCCAGCAGCGTAGAGGGCGGGAGCGTTCAAGAGACCCAGTACTTC
cdr3_aa: CASSVEGGSVQETQYF
j_call: TRBJ2-5
clone_size: -
v_call: TRBV9
d_call: TRBD2

cdr3_nt: TGTGCCAGCAGTTCCAACCCCAGGGTGGTGTTGGGCTACACCTTC
cdr3_aa: CASSSNPRVVLGYTF
j_call: TRBJ1-2
clone_size: -
v_call: TRBV27
d_call: -

cdr3_nt: TGTGCCAGCAGTTTCCCTTTCCTCCAGGGGTATGGCTACACCTTC
cdr3_aa: CASSFPFLQGYGYTF
j_call: TRBJ1-2
clone_size: -
v_call: TRBV28
d_call: -

cdr3_nt: TGTGCCAGTAGTACCCCTAGTGGAGCGGTGGAGCAGTACTTC
cdr3_aa: CASSTPSGAVEQYF
j_call: TRBJ2-7
clone_size: -
v_call: TRBV19
d_call: -

cdr3_nt: TGTGCCAGCAGCGTAGTCCCTGGACTAGCGGGAGAACTGTTCTTC
cdr3_aa: CASSVVPGLAGELFF
j_call: TRBJ2-1
clone_size: few
v_call: TRBV9
d_call: TRBD2

cdr3_nt: TGTGCCAGCAGCCGAGCGGGATCCACAGATACGCAGTATTTT
cdr3_aa: CASSRAGSTDTQYF
j_call: TRBJ2-3
clone_size: -
v_call: TRBV3-1/TRBV3-2
d_call: TRBD2

cdr3_nt: TGTGCCACAAACATGGGACTAGCGGGAGTGGGTGAGCAGTTCTTC
cdr3_aa: CATNMGLAGVGEQFF
j_call: TRBJ2-1
clone_size: -
v_call: TRBV10-3
d_call: TRBD2

cdr3_nt: TGTGCCAGTAGTCCGACTAGCGGGAGGGAGGATGAGCAGTTCTTC
cdr3_aa: CASSPTSGREDEQFF
j_call: TRBJ2-1
clone_size: -
v_call: TRBV19
d_call: TRBD2

cdr3_nt: TGTGCCAGCAGTGAAGCGCTTAGCGGGAGGGGGGGTGAGCAGTTCTTC
cdr3_aa: CASSEALSGRGGEQFF
j_call: TRBJ2-1
clone_size: -
v_call: TRBV6-1
d_call: TRBD2

cdr3_nt: TGTGCCAGCAGTTCCCGGTCGGGGAATGAGCAGTTCTTC
cdr3_aa: CASSSRSGNEQFF
j_call: TRBJ2-1
clone_size: once
v_call: TRBV27
d_call: -

cdr3_nt: TGTGCCAGCGGGTCCGGTCGGGGGATCACCGGGGAGCTGTTTTTT
cdr3_aa: CASGSGRGITGELFF
j_call: TRBJ2-2
clone_size: -
v_call: TRBV6-5
d_call: -

cdr3_nt: TGTGCCAGCAGTGTAGCGGGAGCGATCCACGAGCAGTACTTC
cdr3_aa: CASSVAGAIHEQYF
j_call: TRBJ2-7
clone_size: -
v_call: TRBV28
d_call: TRBD2

cdr3_nt: TGTGCCAGCAGCTTGTCCTCGGGAGGGAGGTCCGGGGAGCTGTTTTTT
cdr3_aa: CASSLSSGGRSGELFF
j_call: TRBJ2-2
clone_size: -
v_call: TRBV5-5
d_call: TRBD2

cdr3_nt: TGTGCCAGCAGTGAACGGCGGAGCAATCAGCCCCAGCATTTT
cdr3_aa: CASSERRSNQPQHF
j_call: TRBJ1-5
clone_size: once
v_call: TRBV6-1
d_call: -

cdr3_nt: TGCAGTGCTAGTGGTGTCTACACCGGGGAGCTGTTTTTT
cdr3_aa: CSASGVYTGELFF
j_call: TRBJ2-2
clone_size: -
v_call: TRBV20-1
d_call: -

cdr3_nt: TGCGCCAGCAGCCAAGGGGGGAGGGTGTCCGGGGAGCTGTTTTTT
cdr3_aa: CASSQGGRVSGELFF
j_call: TRBJ2-2
clone_size: -
v_call: TRBV4-1
d_call: TRBD2

cdr3_nt: TGTGCCAGCTCACCCGGACAGGGCAATCAGCCCCAGCATTTT
cdr3_aa: CASSPGQGNQPQHF
j_call: TRBJ1-5
clone_size: -
v_call: TRBV18
d_call: TRBD1

cdr3_nt: TGTGCCAGCAGCGGACAGTTGAACACTGAAGCTTTCTTT
cdr3_aa: CASSGQLNTEAFF
j_call: TRBJ1-1
clone_size: -
v_call: TRBV2
d_call: -